Below, 31 T cell receptor beta chains from the same sample are listed, as sequenced in a study of low-dose radiotherapy and immunotherapy resistance in tumors. With TRAV- and TRBV-specific primers, first-strand cDNA was made, covering the alpha and beta chains. TCR amplification involved around 22 PCR cycles with a constant-region primer and V-primer adapter. TCRdb re-analysed the reads in MiXCR, keeping a single row per CDR3 protein. The table lists some 57,000 distinct CDR3 sequences, 23% of them singletons. Described time point: after trial treatment. Specified treatment: LDRT plus nivolumab, ipilimumab, low-dose cyclophosphamide and aspirin (RACIN trial). The sample in question was PBMCs, obtained after low-dose radiotherapy plus immunotherapy. Receptors were obtained from a male donor with prostate cancer.

This clonotype was seen at least ten times. This rearrangement joins TRBV7-9 to TRBJ2-1, with 7 bases identical to TRBD1. The CDR3 covers 16 residues. The J segment lost 8 bases and the V segment lost 5 bases, leaving 15 bases of the junction unmatched. Germline V gene sequence: CDR1 SEHNR, CDR2 FQNEAQ (reference sequence). Written as DNA, the CDR3 is TGTGCCAGCAGCGTAAACAGGGGCTACTACCCTGATGAGCAGTTCTTC. It yields the protein CASSVNRGYYPDEQFF.

There are many counts of this clonotype. The chain has TRBV28 and TRBJ2-7, with D possibly being TRBD1 (6 bases). The CDR3 is 13 amino acids. The V end lost 7 bases, the J end lost 6 bases, and 16 bases lay between the germline ends. Germline CDR1 reads MDHEN; CDR2 reads SYDVKM. As DNA, the CDR3 is TGTGCCAGCATCCGCAGGGGCCACCTCGAGCAGTACTTC. It codes for CASIRRGHLEQYF.

This clonotype was counted ten times or more. The J gene is TRBJ2-1, the V gene TRBV29-1; the D is unclear. Germline CDR1 reads SQVTM; CDR2 reads ANQGSEA. Trimming removed 4 bases at V and 2 bases at J, with 9 bases between. This CDR3 is 13 amino acids long. CDR3 protein: CSVATSPYNEQFF. CDR3 coding DNA: TGCAGCGTTGCTACCAGTCCCTACAATGAGCAGTTCTTC.

This clonotype appeared many times. The genes are TRBV12-5 and TRBJ2-3; D is unresolved. V lost 7 bases and J lost 0, with 8 bases in between. CDR1 and CDR2 (germline): LGHNT, FRNRAP. The CDR3 loop spans 13 amino acids. CDR3 sequence reads: CASVTGSTDTQYF. DNA of the CDR3: TGTGCTAGTGTAACTGGGAGCACAGATACGCAGTATTTT.

The V gene is TRBV5-6, the J gene TRBJ2-1; 8 bases match TRBD2. Germline-derived CDR1 and CDR2 are SGHDT and YYEEEE. This CDR3 is 16 amino acids long. The junction had 4 bases not matched to a gene; V was cut back by 0 bases and J by 2 bases. This CDR3 is CASSLVLAETYNEQFF. The CDR3 nucleotides are TGTGCCAGCAGCTTGGTACTAGCGGAAACCTACAATGAGCAGTTCTTC.

There are a few counts of this clonotype. Given a far larger clone just one base away, this is likely a sequencing read error. V usage is TRBV28 and J usage is TRBJ2-7; D ambiguous. The CDR3 has 16 amino acids. The V end was cut by 2 bases, the J end by 7 bases, with 21 bases between. The germline gives CDR1 MDHEN, CDR2 SYDVKM. CDR3 nucleotides: TGTGCCAGCAGTTTACGTGTAGTCAGGCCTGCCCATGAGCAGTACTTC. It encodes CASSLRVVRPAHEQYF.

This clonotype was detected many times. This CDR3 is CASSTGSYEQYF. CDR3 in DNA: TGTGCCAGTTCGACAGGGTCCTACGAGCAGTACTTC. The chain is built from TRBV19 and TRBJ2-7, with 7 bases lining up with TRBD1. This CDR3 has 12 residues. Germline CDR1 and CDR2: LNHDA and SQIVND (reference sequence). V dropped 8 bases and J dropped 1; count of bases not matched to a gene: 2.

The rearrangement uses TRBV12-3 or TRBV12-4 and TRBJ1-4; 9 bases map to TRBD1. The CDR3 spans 15 residues. Trimming at V came to 2 bases and at J to 7 bases, leaving 5 bases not matched to a gene. The CDR3 DNA sequence: TGTGCCAGCAGTTTAAACAGGGGGCACGGTGAAAAACTGTTTTTT. This translates into CASSLNRGHGEKLFF.

This clonotype was seen a single time. Given a far larger clone just one base away, this is likely a sequencing read error. The chain combines TRBV9 with TRBJ2-7, with 7 bases that match TRBD2. Per the germline V gene, CDR1 is SGDLS and CDR2 is YYNGEE. The CDR3 spans 16 residues. J lost 7 bases, V lost 0 bases, and 13 bases had no gene match. The CDR3 region has the DNA TGTGCCAGCAGCGTAGCAAGTCGGGAGGCTCGCAATGAGCAGTACTTC. The encoded protein is CASSVASREARNEQYF.

In the case of this clonotype: This likely reflects a read error, since a far larger clone is one base away. The rearrangement links TRBV7-9 to TRBJ2-5, with 10 bases that match TRBD2. Germline loops: CDR1 SEHNR, CDR2 FQNEAQ (reference sequence). V shed 5 bases, J shed 11 bases, and the junction held 14 bases outside the gene matches. The CDR3 loop spans 15 amino acids. The CDR3 coding sequence is TGTGCCAGCAGCCCCACCCTAGCGGGAGCTCGGGAGCAGTACTTC. Translated, it gives CASSPTLAGAREQYF.

The sample holds many counts of this clonotype. V usage is TRBV5-1 and J usage is TRBJ2-3, with 9 bases fitting TRBD1. There are 15 residues in the CDR3. V lost 4 bases, J lost 5 bases, and 8 bases stayed unmatched. Germline V gene lookup returns CDR1 SGHRS and CDR2 YFSETQ. For the CDR3, the DNA is TGCGCCAGCAGCCCCGTACAGGGGGCGGTAGATACGCAGTATTTT. It translates to CASSPVQGAVDTQYF.

In its sample, this clonotype was seen many times. This CDR3 is CASSLGATYTDTQYF. The DNA of the CDR3 is TGTGCCAGCAGCTTAGGGGCGACATACACAGATACGCAGTATTTT. V usage is TRBV11-2 and J usage is TRBJ2-3; D unresolved. V lost 1 base to trimming and J lost 2 bases, with 10 bases between them. The CDR3 length is 15 residues. Germline loops: CDR1 SGHAT, CDR2 FQNNGV.

This clonotype was picked up many times. V is TRBV7-2 and J is TRBJ2-1, with 7 nucleotides matching TRBD1. After removal of 6 bases from V and 8 bases from J, the junction contained 4 bases not matched to a gene. The germline V gene has CDR1 SGHTA and CDR2 FQGNSA. This CDR3 has 12 amino acids. The CDR3 coding sequence is TGTGCCAGCAGTATAACAGGGGATGAGCAGTTCTTC. Amino acids: CASSITGDEQFF.

For this clonotype: A much bigger clone sits one base away, suggesting this may be a read error. This rearrangement joins TRBV7-6 to TRBJ1-1; D gene unclear. Germline assignment: CDR1 SGHVS and CDR2 FNYEAQ. The germline V and J ends were trimmed by 3 bases and 4 bases, with 9 bases remaining between them. The CDR3 is made up of 13 amino acids. DNA of the CDR3: TGTGCCAGCAGCTTCCACCTAAGCACTGAAGCTTTCTTT. Protein sequence: CASSFHLSTEAFF.

This clonotype has ten or more counts. The rearrangement uses TRBV28 and TRBJ2-4; 9 positions match TRBD1. The CDR3 is made up of 18 amino acids. The germline V gene has CDR1 MDHEN and CDR2 SYDVKM. With V trimmed by 5 bases and J by 0 bases, 11 bases remained unmatched. CDR3: CASSPAGQGILAKNIQYF. The CDR3 bases are TGTGCCAGCAGTCCGGCGGGACAGGGAATTCTAGCCAAAAACATTCAGTACTTC.

This clonotype was observed many times. Here the CDR3 DNA reads TGTGCCAGCAGCCAAGAGCCCCCCTACGAGCAGTACTTC. This encodes CASSQEPPYEQYF. V is TRBV14 and J is TRBJ2-7; D gene ambiguous. Germline-derived CDR1 and CDR2 are SGHDN and FVKESK. This CDR3 is 13 amino acids long. V gave up 0 bases and J gave up 2 bases, with 5 bases separating them.

The chain couples TRBV12-3 or TRBV12-4 to TRBJ1-2, with 8 bases identical to TRBD1. The CDR3 is 17 residues long. J gave up 2 bases and V 9 bases, and 17 bases lay outside the gene matches. The CDR3: CASGEGTGTGHNYGYTF. CDR3 nucleotides: TGTGCCAGTGGGGAAGGCACCGGGACAGGACACAACTATGGCTACACCTTC.

This clonotype was observed at least ten times. V is TRBV7-2 and J is TRBJ1-1; TRBD1 aligns across 7 bases. CDR1 is SGHTA, CDR2 FQGNSA, per germline. The CDR3 consists of 14 residues. V lost 6 bases, J lost 2 bases, and 6 bases stayed unmatched. The CDR3 DNA reads as TGTGCCAGCAGACCGGGGGACAGTAACACTGAAGCTTTCTTT. This translates into CASRPGDSNTEAFF.

As regards this clonotype: This likely reflects a read error, since a far larger clone is one base away. The rearrangement uses TRBV6-8 and TRBJ1-6; the D gene is possibly TRBD1 (5 bases). Between the trimmed V and J ends, which lost 0 bases and 9 bases, there was a span of 12 bases. Germline V gene data show CDR1 as MNHGY and CDR2 as SAAAGT. The CDR3 is made up of 15 amino acids. The CDR3 DNA reads TGTGCCAGCAGTTACTCGATGGCCAGGGCTTCACCCCTCCACTTT. It yields the protein CASSYSMARASPLHF.

This clonotype was counted between two and nine times. A read error may be the cause here, since a much bigger clone is one base away. The V and J genes are TRBV4-2 and TRBJ2-6; D may be TRBD1 or TRBD2 (5 bases each). The CDR3 runs to 16 residues. CDR1 is LGHNA, CDR2 YNFKEQ, per germline. The germline V and J ends were trimmed by 1 base and 1 base, with 8 bases remaining between them. CDR3 sequence: CASSQGGRSGANVLTF. The DNA for the CDR3 is TGTGCCAGCAGCCAAGGGGGGAGATCTGGGGCCAACGTCCTGACTTTC.

This clonotype was observed a handful of times. The chain carries TRBV3-1 and TRBJ2-1; 13 nucleotides agree with TRBD2. Germline V gene data show CDR1 as LGHDT and CDR2 as YNNKEL (reference sequence). With 5 bases clipped from V and 3 bases from J, the junction kept 1 base outside the gene matches. This CDR3 has 15 amino acids. In DNA, the CDR3 is TGTGCCAGCAGCTGGACTAGCGGGGGCTACAATGAGCAGTTCTTC. Translating gives CASSWTSGGYNEQFF.

This clonotype has at least ten counts. J is TRBJ2-1 and V is TRBV4-1, with D tentatively TRBD1 or TRBD2 (5 bases each). Germline-derived CDR1 and CDR2 are MGHRA and YSYEKL. The CDR3 runs to 13 residues. Trimming took off 8 bases at V and 1 base at J, with 9 bases between the two ends. The DNA of the CDR3 is TGCGCCAGCGGGGGAGTATCCTACAATGAGCAGTTCTTC. This encodes CASGGVSYNEQFF.

The chain couples TRBV28 to TRBJ2-5; D is unresolved. The V gene lost 6 bases and the J gene lost 5 bases, with 13 bases spanning the gap. This CDR3 comprises 13 residues. CDR1 is MDHEN and CDR2 is SYDVKM in the germline V gene. The CDR3 DNA reads as TGTGCCAGCAGCAACAACGATAGGGAGACCCAGTACTTC. Protein product: CASSNNDRETQYF.

Remarks on this clonotype: Mismatch with germline at one junction end may stem from a read error. V is TRBV4-1 and J is TRBJ2-3; TRBD2 matches at 15 bases. This CDR3 spans 21 amino acids. Germline CDR1 reads MGHRA; CDR2 reads YSYEKL. The CDR3 nucleotides read TGCGCCAGCAGTCAAGATAGAGGACTAGCGGGGGGGCACTCAGACATAGATACGCAGTATTTT. Translating gives CASSQDRGLAGGHSDIDTQYF.

This clonotype was recorded at least ten times. The chain couples TRBV7-2 to TRBJ2-7, with TRBD1 matching over 7 bases. CDR3 length: 14 residues. The ends lost 5 bases at V and 1 base at J; junction bases unmatched: 5. Germline V CDR1 and CDR2: SGHTA, FQGNSA. CDR3 nucleotide sequence: TGTGCCAGCAGCCTTGGCAGGGGGTCCTACGAGCAGTACTTC. It specifies CASSLGRGSYEQYF.

V is TRBV11-2 and J is TRBJ2-7; D is unclear. The CDR3 has 12 amino acids. Trimming took off 5 bases at V and 2 bases at J, with 7 bases between the two ends. CDR1 is SGHAT and CDR2 is FQNNGV in the germline V gene. The CDR3 nucleotides read TGTGCCAGCAGCCTTAACGCCTACGAGCAGTACTTC. Protein product: CASSLNAYEQYF.

Points on this clonotype: A much larger clonotype is one base distant, so this may be a read error. This rearrangement joins TRBV9 to TRBJ2-1; 10 nucleotides align to TRBD2. The CDR3 sequence is 18 residues long. V lost 4 bases and J lost 4; bases outside the gene matches: 14. Germline values: CDR1 SGDLS, CDR2 YYNGEE. The CDR3 reads CASSHDPASGGLYNEQFF. The CDR3 coding sequence is TGTGCCAGCAGCCACGATCCGGCTAGCGGGGGCCTTTACAATGAGCAGTTCTTC.

This clonotype was recorded at least ten times. V gene TRBV7-9 combines with J gene TRBJ1-1; D unclear. The germline gives CDR1 SEHNR, CDR2 FQNEAQ (reference sequence). The CDR3 has 14 residues. V lost 5 bases to trimming and J lost 4 bases, with 14 bases between them. The CDR3, as DNA: TGTGCCAGCAGCCAGGACGGAGTGAGCACTGAAGCTTTCTTT. This encodes CASSQDGVSTEAFF.

This clonotype was picked up many times. V gene TRBV4-1 combines with J gene TRBJ1-3; the D is unclear. Germline V gives CDR1 MGHRA, CDR2 YSYEKL. The ends were cut back, 1 base at V and 0 bases at J, with 10 bases in the middle. The CDR3 has 16 amino acids. CDR3 nucleotide sequence: TGCGCCAGCAGCCAAGGGACGGCCGTCTCTGGAAACACCATATATTTT. Amino acids: CASSQGTAVSGNTIYF.

V and J are TRBV6-2 or TRBV6-3 and TRBJ2-1; D not certain. Trimming removed 7 bases from V and 7 bases from J, with 14 bases in between. This CDR3 is 13 amino acids long. The V gene's germline CDR1 is MNHEY and CDR2 SVGEGT. CDR3 residues: CASTPDLANEQFF. In nucleotides, the CDR3 is TGTGCCAGCACTCCGGACCTCGCAAATGAGCAGTTCTTC.

This rearrangement joins TRBV10-2 to TRBJ1-5; a weak D match, TRBD1 (6 bases). V lost 7 bases to trimming and J lost 2 bases, with 15 bases between them. This CDR3 has 15 amino acids. Germline V lookup: CDR1 WSHSY, CDR2 SAAADI. The CDR3: CASNNRARGNQPQHF. CDR3 in DNA: TGCGCCAGCAACAACAGGGCCAGGGGCAATCAGCCCCAGCATTTT.